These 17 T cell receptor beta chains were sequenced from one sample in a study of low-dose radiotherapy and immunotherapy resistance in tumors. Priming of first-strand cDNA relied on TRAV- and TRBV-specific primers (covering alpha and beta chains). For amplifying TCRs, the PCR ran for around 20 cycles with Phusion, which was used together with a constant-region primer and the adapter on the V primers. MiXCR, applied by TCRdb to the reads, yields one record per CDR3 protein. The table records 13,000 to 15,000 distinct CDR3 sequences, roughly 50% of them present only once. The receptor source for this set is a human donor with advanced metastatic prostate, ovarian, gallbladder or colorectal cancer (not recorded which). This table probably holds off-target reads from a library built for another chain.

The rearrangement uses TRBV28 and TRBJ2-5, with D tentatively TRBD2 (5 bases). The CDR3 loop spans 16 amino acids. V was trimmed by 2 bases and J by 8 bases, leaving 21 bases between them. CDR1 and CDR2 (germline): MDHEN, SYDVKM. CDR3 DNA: TGTGCCAGCAGTTTAGGGTGGGCGGAGGTAGTGTATACCCAGTACTTC. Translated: CASSLGWAEVVYTQYF.

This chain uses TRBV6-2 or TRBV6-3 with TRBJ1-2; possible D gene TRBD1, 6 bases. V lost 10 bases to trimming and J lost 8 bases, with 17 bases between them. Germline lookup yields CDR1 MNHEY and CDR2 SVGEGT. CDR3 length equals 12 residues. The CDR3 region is CAIDPGARGYTF. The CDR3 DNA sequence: TGTGCCATTGACCCGGGGGCGCGAGGCTACACCTTC.

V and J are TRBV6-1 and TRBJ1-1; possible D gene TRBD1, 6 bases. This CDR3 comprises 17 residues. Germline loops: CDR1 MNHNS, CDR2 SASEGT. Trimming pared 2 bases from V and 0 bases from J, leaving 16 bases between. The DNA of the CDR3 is TGTGCCAGCAGTGAATATTGGGGGGGCATAATGAACACTGAAGCTTTCTTT. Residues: CASSEYWGGIMNTEAFF.

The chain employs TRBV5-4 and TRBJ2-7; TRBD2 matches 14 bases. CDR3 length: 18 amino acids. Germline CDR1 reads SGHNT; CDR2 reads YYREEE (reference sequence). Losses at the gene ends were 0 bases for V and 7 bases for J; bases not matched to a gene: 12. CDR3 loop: CASSLGPSGTSGRGEQYF. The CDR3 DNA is TGTGCCAGCAGCTTGGGACCCTCCGGGACTAGCGGGAGAGGGGAGCAGTACTTC.

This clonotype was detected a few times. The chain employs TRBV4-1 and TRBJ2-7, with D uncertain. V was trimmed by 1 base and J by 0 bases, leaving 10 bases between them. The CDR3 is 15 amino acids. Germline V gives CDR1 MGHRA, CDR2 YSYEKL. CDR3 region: CASSQGDGYSYEQYF. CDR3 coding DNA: TGCGCCAGCAGCCAAGGCGACGGGTACTCCTACGAGCAGTACTTC.

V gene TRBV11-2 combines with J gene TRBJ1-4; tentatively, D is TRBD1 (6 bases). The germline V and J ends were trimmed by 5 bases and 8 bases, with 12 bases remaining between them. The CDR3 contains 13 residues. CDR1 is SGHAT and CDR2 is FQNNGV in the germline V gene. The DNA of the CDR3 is TGTGCCAGCAGCACGGGGGCAGGGGAAAAACTGTTTTTT. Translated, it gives CASSTGAGEKLFF.

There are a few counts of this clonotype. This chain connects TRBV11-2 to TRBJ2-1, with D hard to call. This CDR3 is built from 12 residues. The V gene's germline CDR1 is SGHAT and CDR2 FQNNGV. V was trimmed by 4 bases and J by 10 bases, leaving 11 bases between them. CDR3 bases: TGTGCCAGCAGCTCCCGCCTATGGGAGCAGTTCTTC. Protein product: CASSSRLWEQFF.

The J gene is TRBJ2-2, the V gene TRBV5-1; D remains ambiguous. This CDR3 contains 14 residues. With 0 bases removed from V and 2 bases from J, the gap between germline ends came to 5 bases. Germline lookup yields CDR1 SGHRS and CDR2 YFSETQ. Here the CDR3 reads CASSLASNTGELFF. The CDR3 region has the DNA TGCGCCAGCAGCTTGGCTAGTAACACCGGGGAGCTGTTTTTT.

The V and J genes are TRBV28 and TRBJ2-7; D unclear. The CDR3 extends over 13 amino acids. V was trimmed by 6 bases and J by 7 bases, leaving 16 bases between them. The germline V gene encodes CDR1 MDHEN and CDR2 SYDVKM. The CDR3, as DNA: TGTGCCAGCAGGACAAGCCCCGGGCGGGAGCAGTACTTC. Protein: CASRTSPGREQYF.

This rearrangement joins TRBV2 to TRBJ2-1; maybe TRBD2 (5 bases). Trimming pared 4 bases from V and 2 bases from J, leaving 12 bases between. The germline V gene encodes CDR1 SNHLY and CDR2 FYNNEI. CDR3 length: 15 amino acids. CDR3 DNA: TGTGCCAGCAGTGCCGGGAATTACCCCTACAATGAGCAGTTCTTC. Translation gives CASSAGNYPYNEQFF. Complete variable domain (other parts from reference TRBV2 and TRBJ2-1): EPEVTQTPSHQVTQMGQEVILRCVPISNHLYFYWYRQILGQKVEFLVSFYNNEISEKSEIFDDQFSVERPDGSNFTLKIRSTKLEDSAMYFCASSAGNYPYNEQFFGPGTRLTVL.

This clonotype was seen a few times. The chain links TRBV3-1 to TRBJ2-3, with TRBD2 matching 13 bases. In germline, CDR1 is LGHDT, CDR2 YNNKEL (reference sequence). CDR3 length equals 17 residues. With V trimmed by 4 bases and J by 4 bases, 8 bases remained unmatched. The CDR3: CASSPTSGGAGADTQYF. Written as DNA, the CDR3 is TGTGCCAGCAGCCCTACTAGCGGGGGGGCCGGTGCAGATACGCAGTATTTT.

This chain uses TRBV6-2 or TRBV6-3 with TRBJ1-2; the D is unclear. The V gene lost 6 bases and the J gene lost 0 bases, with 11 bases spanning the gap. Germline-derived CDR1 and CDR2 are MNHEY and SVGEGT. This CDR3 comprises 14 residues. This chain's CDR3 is CASRPTDPNYGYTF. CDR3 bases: TGTGCCAGCAGACCGACGGACCCTAACTATGGCTACACCTTC.

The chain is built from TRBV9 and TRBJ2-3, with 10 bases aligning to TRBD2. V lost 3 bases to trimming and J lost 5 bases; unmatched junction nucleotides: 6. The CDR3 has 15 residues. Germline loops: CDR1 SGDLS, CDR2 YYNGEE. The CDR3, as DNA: TGTGCCAGCAGCGAGGGGGGGACTAGCGAAGATACGCAGTATTTT. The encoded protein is CASSEGGTSEDTQYF.

CDR3 loop: CASSFGQASSGNTIYF. The CDR3 DNA is TGCGCCAGCAGCTTCGGACAGGCTAGCTCTGGAAACACCATATATTTT. The chain links TRBV5-1 to TRBJ1-3, with 7 bases aligning to TRBD1. Germline assignment: CDR1 SGHRS and CDR2 YFSETQ. The CDR3 loop spans 16 amino acids. With V trimmed by 2 bases and J by 0 bases, 5 bases remained unmatched.

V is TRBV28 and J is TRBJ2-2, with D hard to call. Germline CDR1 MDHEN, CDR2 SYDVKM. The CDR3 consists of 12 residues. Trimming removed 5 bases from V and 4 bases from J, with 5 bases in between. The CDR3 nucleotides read TGTGCCAGCAGTACCCCCACCGGGGAGCTGTTTTTT. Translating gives CASSTPTGELFF. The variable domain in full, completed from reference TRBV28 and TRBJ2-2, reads DVKVTQSSRYLVKRTGEKVFLECVQDMDHENMFWYRQDPGLGLRLIYFSYDVKMKEKGDIPEGYSVSREKKERFSLILESASTNQTSMYLCASSTPTGELFFGEGSRLTVL.

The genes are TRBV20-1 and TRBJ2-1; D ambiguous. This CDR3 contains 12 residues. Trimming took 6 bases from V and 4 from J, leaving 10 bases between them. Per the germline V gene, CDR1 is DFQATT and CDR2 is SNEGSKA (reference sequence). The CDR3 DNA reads TGCAGTGCGAGGAAGGGATACAATGAGCAGTTCTTC. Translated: CSARKGYNEQFF.

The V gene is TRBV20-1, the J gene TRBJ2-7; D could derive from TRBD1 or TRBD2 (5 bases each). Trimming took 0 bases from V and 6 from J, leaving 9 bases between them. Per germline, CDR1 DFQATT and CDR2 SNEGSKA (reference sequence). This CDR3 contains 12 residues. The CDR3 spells CSAREVGVEQYF. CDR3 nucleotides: TGCAGTGCTAGAGAGGTGGGGGTCGAGCAGTACTTC.